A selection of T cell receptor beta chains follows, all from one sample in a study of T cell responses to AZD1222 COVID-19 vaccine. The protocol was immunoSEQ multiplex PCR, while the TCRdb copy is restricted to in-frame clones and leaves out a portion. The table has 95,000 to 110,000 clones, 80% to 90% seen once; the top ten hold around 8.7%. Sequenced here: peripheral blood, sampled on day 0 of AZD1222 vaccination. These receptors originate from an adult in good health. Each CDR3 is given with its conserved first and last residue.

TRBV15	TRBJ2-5	CATSREPNRGRRETQYF
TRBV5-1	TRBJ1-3	CASSLAGMIGNTIYF
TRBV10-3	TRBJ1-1	CAIGGGSTEAFF
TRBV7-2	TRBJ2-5	CASSQSGGAGQETQYF
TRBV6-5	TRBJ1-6	CASRLQGLGNSPLHF
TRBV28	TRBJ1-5	CASSLLGQPQHF
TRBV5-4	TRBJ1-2	CASSFVQGLDGYTF
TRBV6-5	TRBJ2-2	CASIVTSSGTGELFF
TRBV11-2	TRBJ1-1	CASSLRAGRSTEAFF
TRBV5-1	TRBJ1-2	CASSLQRGYGYTF
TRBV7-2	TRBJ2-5	CASRPPERRETQYF
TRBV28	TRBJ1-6	CASSLHAGGNSPLHF
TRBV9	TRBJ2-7	CASSVDGESSYEQYF
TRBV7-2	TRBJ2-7	CASSLVAGLGQYF
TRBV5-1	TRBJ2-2	CASRNLGLAGFTGELFF
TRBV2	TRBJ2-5	CASTHSRAGTQYF
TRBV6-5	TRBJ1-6	CATGGRSYNSPLHF
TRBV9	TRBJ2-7	CASSPRTSGPALVPYEQYF
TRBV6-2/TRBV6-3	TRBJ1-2	CASSSPGRTYGYTF
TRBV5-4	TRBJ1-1	CASSSPGTGDLNTEAFF
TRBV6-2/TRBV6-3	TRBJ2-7	CASSYWGEAYEQYF
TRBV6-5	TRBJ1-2	CASSREGSGAGGYTF
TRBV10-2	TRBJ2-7	CASTALAAPYEQYF
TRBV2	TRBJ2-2	CASARIAGNTGELFF
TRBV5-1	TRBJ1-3	CASSLGTGSLGGNTIYF
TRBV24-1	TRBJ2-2	CATSVLRGLQGATGELFF
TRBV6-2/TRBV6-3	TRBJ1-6	CASSWPPGTSSSYNSPLHF
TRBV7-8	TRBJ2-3	CASRMLSSTDTQYF
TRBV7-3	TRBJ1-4	CASSEQGRTNEKLFF
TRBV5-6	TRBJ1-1	CASSLLGMNTEAFF
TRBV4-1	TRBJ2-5	CASSQRTGRETQYF
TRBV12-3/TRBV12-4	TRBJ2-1	CASRMSDYHEQFF
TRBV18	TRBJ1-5	CASSPTDSNQPQHF
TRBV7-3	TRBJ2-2	CASSLTRGSNTGELFF
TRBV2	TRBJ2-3	CASSPGKRGGGTDTQYF
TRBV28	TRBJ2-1	CASSLHRVAFF
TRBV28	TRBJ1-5	CASSGTGVGGNQPQHF
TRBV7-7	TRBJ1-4	CASSRTGIGVNEKLFF
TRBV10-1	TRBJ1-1	CASSESGRTEAFF
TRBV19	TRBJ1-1	CASTLRGSGTEAFF
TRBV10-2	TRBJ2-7	CASSALASREQYF
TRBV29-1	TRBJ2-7	CSVGWRQGAHEQYF